Reported below is one T cell receptor (beta chain). The target antigen is unknown. This record belongs to a study of cytomegalovirus exposure and HLA in healthy donors. Study background: Membership in the Caucasian-associated ancestry cluster was found for 65% to 85% of nearly 400 genotyped donors.

CDR3 length equals 16 residues. General study results and limits: Per published accounts, TCR beta sequences correctly predicted the HLA-A and HLA-B alleles of most subjects. Some public TCRs appeared in many individuals, while most sequences were rare. In vitro testing confirmed three CMV-associated chains as specific for CMV antigens.

PCR was performed using 60 Vbeta and 13 Jbeta primers. Sequencing used immunoSEQ multiplex PCR; TCRdb keeps in-frame clones, though not all of them. Found here are about 160,000 clones, about 80% of them singletons; the top ten hold approximately 4.5%. The sequencing sample was made of PBMCs. The sequence was collected from a man between 25 and 39 years old in good health and CMV-seronegative. The chain links TRBV21-1 to TRBJ2-2; TRBD2 reflects the table's D call only, with no check against the DNA. TRBV21-1 is noted as a pseudogene. CDR3 region: CASSTWTSGRARELFF. The DNA of the CDR3 is TGTGCCAGCAGCACTTGGACTAGCGGGAGAGCGCGGGAGCTGTTTTTT.